The clone carrying this TCR beta chain has a handful of counts. The antigen remains unidentified. The data stem from a study of chemoradiotherapy in HPV16-positive cancers. Whole-study findings and limits: HPV-responsive T-cell expansion during chemoradiotherapy was linked to improved recurrence-free survival in HPV16-positive patients.

The germline V gene has CDR1 SGHTA and CDR2 FQGNSA. With 1 base removed from V and 7 bases from J, the gap between germline ends came to 8 bases. The CDR3 spans 14 residues. TCRdb keeps only in-frame clones here, not all; method: immunoSEQ multiplex PCR. The table includes 13,000 to 15,000 clones, approximately 71% detected once. The biological material was taken from a patient who underwent chemoradiotherapy. The chain couples TRBV7-2 to TRBJ1-6, with a possible D match to TRBD1 (5 bases). The clonotype comes from a human donor with HPV-associated anogenital cancer. This CDR3 reads CASSLVAGNSPLHF. The CDR3 coding sequence is TGTGCCAGCAGCTTAGTGGCAGGGAATTCACCCCTCCACTTT.